One and the same sample provided the 9 T cell receptor beta chains below, sequenced in a study of T cells in Graves' hyperthyroidism and ophthalmopathy. RNA transcripts provided the source from which TCR beta CDR3 regions were amplified. The study used the HTBI primer set for a first-round RT-PCR of the TCR CDR3. From the multiplex PCR reads, TCRdb called clonotypes with MiXCR, one entry per CDR3 protein. Of 94,000 or so distinct CDR3 sequences listed, around 52% were seen once; the top ten hold 25% to 30%. The sequenced material came from blood. The source is a woman aged 40 to 55 with Graves' hyperthyroidism.

Turning to this clonotype: Since a much larger clone is just one base distant, this may be a read error. The genes are TRBV9 and TRBJ2-7; a possible D gene is TRBD2 (5 bases). The germline V gene has CDR1 SGDLS and CDR2 YYNGEE. The CDR3 is made up of 14 amino acids. V was shortened by 3 bases and J by 3 bases, with 13 bases between the two germline ends. The CDR3 nucleotides read TGTGCCAGCAGCGACAGCTTCGGGAACTACGAGCAGTACTTC. Encoded protein: CASSDSFGNYEQYF.

The genes are TRBV7-9 and TRBJ2-7; D not certain. The germline V gene encodes CDR1 SEHNR and CDR2 FQNEAQ (reference sequence). This CDR3 spans 15 amino acids. Trimming removed 1 base at V and 2 bases at J, with 12 bases between. The CDR3 here is CASSLEGGMTYEQYF. Written as DNA, the CDR3 is TGTGCCAGCAGCTTAGAGGGCGGCATGACCTACGAGCAGTACTTC. Drawing the rest from reference TRBV7-9 and TRBJ2-7, the complete variable domain is DTGVSQNPRHKITKRGQNVTFRCDPISEHNRLYWYRQTLGQGPEFLTYFQNEAQLEKSRLLSDRFSAERPKGSFSTLEIQRTEQGDSAMYLCASSLEGGMTYEQYFGPGTRLTVT.

The CDR3, as DNA: TGTGCCAGCAGCTTAGAGGCGGTCATGAACACTGAAGCTTTCTTT. It specifies CASSLEAVMNTEAFF. The chain is built from TRBV7-9 and TRBJ1-1, with unresolved D. V was shortened by 1 base and J by 0 bases, with 9 bases between the two germline ends. CDR3 length equals 15 residues. CDR1 is SEHNR, CDR2 FQNEAQ, per germline (reference sequence).

The chain is built from TRBV7-9 and TRBJ1-2; D is perhaps TRBD1 (5 bases). V gave up 5 bases and J gave up 8 bases, with 18 bases separating them. The germline gives CDR1 SEHNR, CDR2 FQNEAQ (reference sequence). The CDR3 covers 14 residues. The CDR3 loop reads CASSLYFGGEGYTF. The CDR3 nucleotides read TGTGCCAGCAGCCTTTATTTCGGGGGGGAAGGCTACACCTTC.

The sample holds many counts of this clonotype. This chain joins TRBV5-1 and TRBJ2-7; possible D gene TRBD2, 6 bases. Trimming removed 5 bases at V and 5 bases at J, with 14 bases between. The CDR3 loop spans 13 amino acids. Germline V gives CDR1 SGHRS, CDR2 YFSETQ. CDR3 bases: TGCGCCAGCAGAGGAGGAGGGTTTAACGAGCAGTACTTC. This gives the protein CASRGGGFNEQYF.

This clonotype was detected many times. The chain is built from TRBV10-3 and TRBJ2-7, with 7 bases fitting TRBD1. V was pared by 0 bases and J by 2 bases, with 4 bases of the junction left unmatched. Germline CDR1 reads ENHRY; CDR2 reads SYGVKD. The CDR3 covers 15 residues. The CDR3 nucleotides are TGTGCCATCAGTGAGTCGCCCAGGGGGACCTACGAGCAGTACTTC. Encoded protein: CAISESPRGTYEQYF.

The chain uses TRBV11-2 and TRBJ2-7; 9 bases are shared with TRBD2. Trimming at V came to 1 base and at J to 4 bases, leaving 2 bases not matched to a gene. Germline loops: CDR1 SGHAT, CDR2 FQNNGV. The CDR3 consists of 14 residues. The CDR3 bases are TGTGCCAGCAGCTTAGGTGGACTAGCGTACGAGCAGTACTTC. Its protein product is CASSLGGLAYEQYF.

This clonotype was seen a handful of times. The J gene is TRBJ1-1, the V gene TRBV7-9; possibly TRBD1 for D (5 bases). CDR1 and CDR2 (germline): SEHNR, FQNEAQ (reference sequence). The CDR3 is made up of 16 amino acids. Trimming pared 3 bases from V and 0 bases from J, leaving 14 bases between. The CDR3, as DNA: TGTGCCAGCAGCTTTGACAGATCCGACATGAACACTGAAGCTTTCTTT. Amino acid sequence: CASSFDRSDMNTEAFF.

In this sample, this clonotype turned up many times. In DNA form, the CDR3 reads TGTGCCAGCAGCTCACAGGGCTACGAGCAGTACTTC. Amino acids: CASSSQGYEQYF. The chain is built from TRBV7-9 and TRBJ2-7, with TRBD1 as a possible D gene (6 bases). The V gene's germline CDR1 is SEHNR and CDR2 FQNEAQ (reference sequence). The CDR3 consists of 12 residues. V gave up 4 bases and J gave up 3 bases, with 7 bases separating them.